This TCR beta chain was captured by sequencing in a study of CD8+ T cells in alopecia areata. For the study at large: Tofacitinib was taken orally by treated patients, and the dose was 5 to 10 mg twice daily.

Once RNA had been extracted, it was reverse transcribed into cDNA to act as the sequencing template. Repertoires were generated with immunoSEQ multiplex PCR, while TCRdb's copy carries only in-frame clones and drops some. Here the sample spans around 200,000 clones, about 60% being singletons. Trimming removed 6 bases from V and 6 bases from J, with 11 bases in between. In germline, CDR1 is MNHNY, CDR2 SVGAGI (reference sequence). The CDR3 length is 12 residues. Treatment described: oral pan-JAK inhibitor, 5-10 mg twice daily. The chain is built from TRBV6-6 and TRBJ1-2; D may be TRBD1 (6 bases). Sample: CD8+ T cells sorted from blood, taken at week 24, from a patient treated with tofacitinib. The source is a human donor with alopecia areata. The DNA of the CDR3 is TGTGCCAGCAGCCAGGGGTGGGATGGCTACACCTTC. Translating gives CASSQGWDGYTF.